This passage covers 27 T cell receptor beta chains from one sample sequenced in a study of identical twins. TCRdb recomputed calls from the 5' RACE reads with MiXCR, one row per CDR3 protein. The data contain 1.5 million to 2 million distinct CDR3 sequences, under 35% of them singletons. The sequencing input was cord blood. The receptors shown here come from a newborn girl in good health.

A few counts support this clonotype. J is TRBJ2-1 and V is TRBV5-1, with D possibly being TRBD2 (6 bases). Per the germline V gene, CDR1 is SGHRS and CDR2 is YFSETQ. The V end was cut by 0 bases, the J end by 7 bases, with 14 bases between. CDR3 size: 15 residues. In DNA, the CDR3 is TGCGCCAGCAGCTTGGGCCTAGGACGGGAGAATGAGCAGTTCTTC. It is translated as CASSLGLGRENEQFF.

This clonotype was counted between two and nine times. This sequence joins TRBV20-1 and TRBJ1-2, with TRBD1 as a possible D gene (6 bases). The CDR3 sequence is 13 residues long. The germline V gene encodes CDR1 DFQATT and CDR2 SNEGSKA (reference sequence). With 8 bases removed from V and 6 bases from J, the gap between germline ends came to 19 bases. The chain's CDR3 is CSPLLQGADGYTF. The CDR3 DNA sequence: TGCAGTCCTCTTTTACAGGGTGCGGATGGCTACACCTTC.

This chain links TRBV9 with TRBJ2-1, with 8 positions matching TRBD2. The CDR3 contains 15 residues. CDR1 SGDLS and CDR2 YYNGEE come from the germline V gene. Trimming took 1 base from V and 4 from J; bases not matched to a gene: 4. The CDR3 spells CASSVRREGYNEQFF. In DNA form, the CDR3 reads TGTGCCAGCAGCGTACGTCGGGAGGGTTACAATGAGCAGTTCTTC.

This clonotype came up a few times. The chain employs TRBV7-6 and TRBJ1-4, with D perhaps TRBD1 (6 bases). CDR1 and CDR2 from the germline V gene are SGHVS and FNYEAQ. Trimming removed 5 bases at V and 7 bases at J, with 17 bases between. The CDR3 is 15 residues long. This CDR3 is CASSPNRASVEKLFF. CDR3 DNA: TGTGCCAGCAGCCCAAACAGGGCGTCAGTTGAAAAACTGTTTTTT.

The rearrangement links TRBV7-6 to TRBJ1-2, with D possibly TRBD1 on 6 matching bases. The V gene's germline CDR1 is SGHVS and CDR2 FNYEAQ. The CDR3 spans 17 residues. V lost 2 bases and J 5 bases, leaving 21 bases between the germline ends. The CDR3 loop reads CASSLFGGTKIGYGYTF. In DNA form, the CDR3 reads TGTGCCAGCAGCTTATTCGGGGGGACAAAAATAGGGTATGGCTACACCTTC.

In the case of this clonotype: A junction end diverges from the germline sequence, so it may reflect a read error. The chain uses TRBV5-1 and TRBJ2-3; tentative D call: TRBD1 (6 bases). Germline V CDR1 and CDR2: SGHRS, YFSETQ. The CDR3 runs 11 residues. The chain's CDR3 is CACSQGDTQYF. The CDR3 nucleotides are TGCGCCTGCAGCCAGGGGGATACGCAGTATTTT.

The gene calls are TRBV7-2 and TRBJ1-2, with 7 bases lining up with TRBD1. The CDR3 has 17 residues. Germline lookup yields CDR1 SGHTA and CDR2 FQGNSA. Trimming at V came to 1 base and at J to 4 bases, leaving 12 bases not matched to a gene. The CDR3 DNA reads TGTGCCAGCAGCTTAGGGTCGGGGACAGTCGGGGGCTATGGCTACACCTTC. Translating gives CASSLGSGTVGGYGYTF.

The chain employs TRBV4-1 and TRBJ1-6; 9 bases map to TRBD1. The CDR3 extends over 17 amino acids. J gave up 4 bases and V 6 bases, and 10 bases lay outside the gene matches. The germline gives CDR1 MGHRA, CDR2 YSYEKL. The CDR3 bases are TGCGCCAGCAGGGCCCCGGGACAGGGAGTATATAATTCACCCCTCCACTTT. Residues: CASRAPGQGVYNSPLHF.

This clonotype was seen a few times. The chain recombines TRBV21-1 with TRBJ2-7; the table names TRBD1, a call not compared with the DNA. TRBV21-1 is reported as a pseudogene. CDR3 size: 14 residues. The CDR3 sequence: CASSKSGGDYEQYF. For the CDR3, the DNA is TGTGCCAGCAGCAAAAGTGGGGGTGACTACGAGCAGTACTTC.

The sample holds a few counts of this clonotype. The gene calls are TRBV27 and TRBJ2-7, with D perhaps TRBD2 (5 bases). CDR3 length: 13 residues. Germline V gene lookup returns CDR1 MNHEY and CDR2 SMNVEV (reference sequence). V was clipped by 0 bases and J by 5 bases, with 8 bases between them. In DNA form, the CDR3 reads TGTGCCAGCAGTTTATCCGGGGTAAACGAGCAGTACTTC. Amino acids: CASSLSGVNEQYF.

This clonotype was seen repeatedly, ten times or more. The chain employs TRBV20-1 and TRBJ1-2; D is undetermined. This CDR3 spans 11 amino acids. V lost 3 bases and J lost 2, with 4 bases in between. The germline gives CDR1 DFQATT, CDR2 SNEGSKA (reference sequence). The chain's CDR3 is CSARDNYGYTF. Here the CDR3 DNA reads TGCAGTGCTAGGGACAACTATGGCTACACCTTC.

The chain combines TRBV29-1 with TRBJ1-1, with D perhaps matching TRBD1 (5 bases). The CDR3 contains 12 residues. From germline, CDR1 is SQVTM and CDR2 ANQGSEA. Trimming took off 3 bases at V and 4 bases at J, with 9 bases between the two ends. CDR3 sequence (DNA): TGCAGCGTTGACAGGGTGGGCACTGAAGCTTTCTTT. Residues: CSVDRVGTEAFF.

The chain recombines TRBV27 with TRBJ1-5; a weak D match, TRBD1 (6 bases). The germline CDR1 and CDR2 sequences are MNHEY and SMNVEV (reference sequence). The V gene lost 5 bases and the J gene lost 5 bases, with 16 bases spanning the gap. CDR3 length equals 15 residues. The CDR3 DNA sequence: TGTGCCAGCAGTCCGTATCAGGACAGTCATCAGCCCCAGCATTTT. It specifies CASSPYQDSHQPQHF.

CDR3 amino acids: CASSRSSQPQHF. CDR3 sequence (DNA): TGTGCCAGCAGTCGAAGTAGTCAGCCCCAGCATTTT. The chain couples TRBV12-3 or TRBV12-4 to TRBJ1-5; no clear D gene. This CDR3 has 12 amino acids. Trimming took 5 bases from V and 6 from J, leaving 8 bases between them.

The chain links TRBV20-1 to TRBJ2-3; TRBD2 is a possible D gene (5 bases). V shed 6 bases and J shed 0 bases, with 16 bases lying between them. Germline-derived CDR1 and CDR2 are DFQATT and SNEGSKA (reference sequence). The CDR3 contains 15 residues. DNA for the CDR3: TGCAGTGCCGCGCTCCCCCGACTAAGCACAGATACGCAGTATTTT. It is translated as CSAALPRLSTDTQYF.

DNA for the CDR3: TGTGCCACCAGTGACCGGCTAGCGGCTTGGAATGAGCAGTTCTTC. Translating gives CATSDRLAAWNEQFF. This chain uses TRBV24-1 with TRBJ2-1; 7 bases agree with TRBD2. Germline-derived CDR1 and CDR2 are KGHDR and SFDVKD. CDR3 length equals 15 residues. J gave up 7 bases and V 4 bases, and 9 bases lay outside the gene matches.

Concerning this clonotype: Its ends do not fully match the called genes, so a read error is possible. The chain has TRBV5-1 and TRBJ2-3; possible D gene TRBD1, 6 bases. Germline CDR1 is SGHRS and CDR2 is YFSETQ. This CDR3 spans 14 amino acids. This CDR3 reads CANSLQGPADTQYF. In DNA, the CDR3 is TGCGCCAACAGCTTACAGGGCCCTGCAGATACGCAGTATTTT.

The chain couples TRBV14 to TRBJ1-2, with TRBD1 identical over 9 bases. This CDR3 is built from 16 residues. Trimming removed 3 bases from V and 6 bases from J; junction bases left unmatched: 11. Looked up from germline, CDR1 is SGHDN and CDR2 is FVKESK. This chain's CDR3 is CASSHLDSDRGNGYTF. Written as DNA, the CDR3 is TGTGCCAGCAGCCATCTCGATTCCGACAGGGGGAATGGCTACACCTTC.

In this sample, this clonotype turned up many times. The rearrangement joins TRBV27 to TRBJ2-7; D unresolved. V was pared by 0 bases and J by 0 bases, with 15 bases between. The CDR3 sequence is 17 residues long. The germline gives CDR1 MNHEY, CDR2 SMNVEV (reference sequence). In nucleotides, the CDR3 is TGTGCCAGCAGTTTATCGATCGGGTATGGGGTCTCCTACGAGCAGTACTTC. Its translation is CASSLSIGYGVSYEQYF.

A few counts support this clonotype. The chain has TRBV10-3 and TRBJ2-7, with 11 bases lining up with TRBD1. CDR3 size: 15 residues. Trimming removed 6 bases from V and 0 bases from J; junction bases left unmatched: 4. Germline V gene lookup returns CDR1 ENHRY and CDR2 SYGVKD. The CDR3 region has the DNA TGTGCCATCAGAGCCGGGACAGGGGGCTCCTACGAGCAGTACTTC. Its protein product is CAIRAGTGGSYEQYF.

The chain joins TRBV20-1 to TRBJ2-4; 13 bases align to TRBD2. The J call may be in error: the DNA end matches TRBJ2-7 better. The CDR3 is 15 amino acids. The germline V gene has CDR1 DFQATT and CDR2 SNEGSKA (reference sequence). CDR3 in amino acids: CSASPGTSGGDEQYF. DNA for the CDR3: TGCAGTGCTTCCCCCGGTACTAGCGGGGGGGACGAGCAGTACTTC.

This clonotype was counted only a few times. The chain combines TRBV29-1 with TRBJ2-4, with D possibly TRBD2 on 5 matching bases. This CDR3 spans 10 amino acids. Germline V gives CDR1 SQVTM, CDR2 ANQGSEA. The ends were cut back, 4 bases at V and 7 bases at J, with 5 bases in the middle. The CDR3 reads CSVGENIQYF. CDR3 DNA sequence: TGCAGCGTTGGGGAGAACATTCAGTACTTC.

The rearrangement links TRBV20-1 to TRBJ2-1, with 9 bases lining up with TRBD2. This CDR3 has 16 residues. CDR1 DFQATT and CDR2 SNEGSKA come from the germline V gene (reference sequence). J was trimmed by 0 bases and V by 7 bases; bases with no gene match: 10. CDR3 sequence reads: CSVGGGRAFSYNEQFF. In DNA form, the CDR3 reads TGCAGTGTGGGCGGCGGGAGGGCCTTCTCCTACAATGAGCAGTTCTTC.

CDR3 residues: CASSYSVRGGYTF. CDR3 DNA sequence: TGTGCCAGCAGTTACTCGGTTAGGGGCGGCTACACCTTC. The chain recombines TRBV6-5 with TRBJ1-2; tentatively, D is TRBD1 (5 bases). Germline CDR1 and CDR2: MNHEY and SVGAGI. Trimming took off 0 bases at V and 8 bases at J, with 10 bases between the two ends. The CDR3 runs to 13 residues.

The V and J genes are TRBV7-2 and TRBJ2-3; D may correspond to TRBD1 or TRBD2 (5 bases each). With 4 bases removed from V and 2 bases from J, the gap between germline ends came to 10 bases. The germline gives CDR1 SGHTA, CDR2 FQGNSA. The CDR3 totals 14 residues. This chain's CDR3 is CASSWGRVTDTQYF. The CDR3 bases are TGTGCCAGCAGCTGGGGACGAGTCACAGATACGCAGTATTTT.

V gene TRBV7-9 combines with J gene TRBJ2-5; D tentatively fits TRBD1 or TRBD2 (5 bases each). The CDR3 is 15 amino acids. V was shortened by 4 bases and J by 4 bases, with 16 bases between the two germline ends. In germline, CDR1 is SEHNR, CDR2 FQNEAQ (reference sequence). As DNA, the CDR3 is TGTGCCAGCAGCTCCCCGGAGGAGAGGGGAGAGACCCAGTACTTC. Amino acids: CASSSPEERGETQYF.

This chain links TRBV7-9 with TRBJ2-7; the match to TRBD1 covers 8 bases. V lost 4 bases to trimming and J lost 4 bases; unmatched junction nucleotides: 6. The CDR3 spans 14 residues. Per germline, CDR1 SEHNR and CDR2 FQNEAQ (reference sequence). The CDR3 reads CASSYPGGGYEQYF. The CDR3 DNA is TGTGCCAGCAGCTACCCAGGGGGCGGATACGAGCAGTACTTC.